The clone carrying this TCR beta chain turned up a few times. As for treatment: skin biopsy from PPD injection site in Mantoux-positive individual. The library had UMIs added by 3' ligation of an oligonucleotide to TCR cDNA. Skin biopsies came from PPD injection sites in Mantoux-positive individuals. The entry originates in a study of naive and memory T cell subsets. The SP2 primer and nested alpha and beta constant region primers amplified ligated cDNA in four rounds. Each CDR3 protein is one row after TCRdb ran MiXCR on the UMI-ligation and nested PCR reads. The table records 25,000 to 35,000 distinct CDR3 sequences, approximately 7.1% of them present only once. The CDR3 loop spans 18 amino acids. V lost 3 bases and J lost 1; bases outside the gene matches: 6. Per germline, CDR1 SGHDT and CDR2 YYEEEE.

The origin of this receptor is an adult in good health. The specimen was skin, collected from a tuberculin skin test site. V and J are TRBV5-6 and TRBJ2-1; 14 nucleotides align to TRBD2. DNA for the CDR3: TGTGCCAGCAGCTCCCGACTAGCGGGGGGGCGGTCCTACAATGAGCAGTTCTTC. Translation: CASSSRLAGGRSYNEQFF.